This TCR beta chain is from a study of naive and memory T cell subsets. Whole blood, 2 to 2.5 ml, came from adult healthy volunteers. A UMI-containing oligonucleotide was joined by 3' ligation to the TCR cDNA template. Cells were not sorted; total RNA input targeted roughly 1 to 1,100 ng. For blood and skin samples, reverse transcription used TCR alpha and beta constant primers. Ligated cDNA underwent four rounds of PCR with nested alpha and beta constant region primers and SP2. TCRdb re-derived calls from the 5' RACE reads in MiXCR, one entry per CDR3 protein. Here the sample spans 20,000 to 30,000 distinct CDR3 sequences, approximately 22% being singletons. CDR1 is SQVTM and CDR2 is ANQGSEA in the germline V gene. The CDR3 sequence is 12 residues long. The junction had 5 bases not matched to a gene; V was cut back by 5 bases and J by 7 bases. This clonotype turned up a few times.

This clonotype originated in a female donor in good health. The chain links TRBV29-1 to TRBJ1-5; 7 bases line up with TRBD1. CDR3 nucleotides: TGCAGCGTTTCTGACAGGGACCAGCCCCAGCATTTT. Amino acids: CSVSDRDQPQHF.